This T cell receptor (beta chain) was captured in a study of blood T cell repertoires in COVID-19. Overall study: Researchers got acute and convalescent COVID-19 samples from the United States, Italy and Spain.

V shed 0 bases, J shed 6 bases, and the junction held 5 bases outside the gene matches. Per the germline V gene, CDR1 is LNHNV and CDR2 is YYDKDF (reference sequence). This CDR3 has 16 amino acids. Some clones are missing from TCRdb's copy, which holds only in-frame ones; the method was immunoSEQ multiplex PCR. Counted here are approximately 77,000 clones, 80% occurring once; the ten biggest clones make up around 5%. The V gene is TRBV15, the J gene TRBJ2-2, with 9 bases identical to TRBD1. Sequencing used peripheral blood. This TCR was sampled from a woman aged 70-85 years with acute or convalescent COVID-19. CDR3 residues: CATSRDGTGSAGELFF. DNA for the CDR3: TGTGCCACCAGCAGAGATGGGACAGGGTCGGCCGGGGAGCTGTTTTTT.